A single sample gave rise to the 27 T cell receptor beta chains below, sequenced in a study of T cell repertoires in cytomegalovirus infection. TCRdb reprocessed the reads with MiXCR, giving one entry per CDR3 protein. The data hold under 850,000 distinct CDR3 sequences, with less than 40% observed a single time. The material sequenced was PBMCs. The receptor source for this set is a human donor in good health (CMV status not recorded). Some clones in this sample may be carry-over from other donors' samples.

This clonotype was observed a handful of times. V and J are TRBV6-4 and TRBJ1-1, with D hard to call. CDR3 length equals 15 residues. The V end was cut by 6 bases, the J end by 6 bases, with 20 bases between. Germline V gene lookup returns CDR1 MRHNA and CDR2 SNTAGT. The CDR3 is CASSVPLRKPSEAFF. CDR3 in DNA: TGTGCCAGCAGCGTTCCTCTCAGGAAACCTTCTGAAGCTTTCTTT.

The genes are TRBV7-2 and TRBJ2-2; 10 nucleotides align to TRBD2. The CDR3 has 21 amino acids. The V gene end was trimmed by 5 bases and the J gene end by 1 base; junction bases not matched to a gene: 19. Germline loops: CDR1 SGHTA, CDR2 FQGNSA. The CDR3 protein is CASSRQISGGSRVVNTGELFF. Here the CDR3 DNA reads TGTGCCAGCAGCCGGCAGATTAGCGGGGGGTCCCGGGTAGTGAACACCGGGGAGCTGTTTTTT.

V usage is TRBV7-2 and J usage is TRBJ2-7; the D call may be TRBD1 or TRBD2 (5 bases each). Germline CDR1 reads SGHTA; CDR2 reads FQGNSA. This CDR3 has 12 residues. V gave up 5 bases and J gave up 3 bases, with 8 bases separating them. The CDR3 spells CASSGTHYEQYF. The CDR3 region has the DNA TGTGCCAGCAGCGGGACGCACTACGAGCAGTACTTC.

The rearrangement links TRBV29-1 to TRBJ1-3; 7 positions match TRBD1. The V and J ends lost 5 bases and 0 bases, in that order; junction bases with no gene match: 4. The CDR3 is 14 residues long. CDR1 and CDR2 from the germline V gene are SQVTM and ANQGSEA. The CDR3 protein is CSVSGGSSGNTIYF. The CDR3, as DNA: TGCAGCGTTTCAGGGGGTAGCTCTGGAAACACCATATATTTT.

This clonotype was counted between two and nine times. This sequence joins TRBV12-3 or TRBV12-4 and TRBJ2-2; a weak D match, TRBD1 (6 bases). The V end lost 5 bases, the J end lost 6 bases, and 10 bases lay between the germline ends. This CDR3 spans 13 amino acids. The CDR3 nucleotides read TGTGCCAGCAGTCCCTACAGGGCCGGGGAGCTGTTTTTT. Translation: CASSPYRAGELFF.

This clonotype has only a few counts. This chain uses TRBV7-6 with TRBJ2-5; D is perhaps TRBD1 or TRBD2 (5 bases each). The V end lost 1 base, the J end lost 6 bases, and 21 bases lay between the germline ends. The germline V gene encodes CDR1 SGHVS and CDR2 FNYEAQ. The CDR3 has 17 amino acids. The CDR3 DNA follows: TGTGCCAGCAGCTTAGTTGCGCTGAGGGACCTCGGGAAGACCCAGTACTTC. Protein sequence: CASSLVALRDLGKTQYF.

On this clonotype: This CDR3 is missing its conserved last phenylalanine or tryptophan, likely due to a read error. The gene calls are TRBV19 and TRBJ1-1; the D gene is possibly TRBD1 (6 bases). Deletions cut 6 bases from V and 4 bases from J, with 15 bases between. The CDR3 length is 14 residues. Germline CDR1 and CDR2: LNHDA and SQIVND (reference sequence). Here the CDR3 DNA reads TGTGCCAGTAGATCACAGGGAAGGAGCACTGAAGCTTTCCTT. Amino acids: CASRSQGRSTEAFL.

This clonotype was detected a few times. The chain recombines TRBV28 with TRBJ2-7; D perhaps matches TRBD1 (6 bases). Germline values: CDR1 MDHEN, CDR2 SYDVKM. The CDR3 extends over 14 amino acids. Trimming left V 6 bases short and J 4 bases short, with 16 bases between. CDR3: CASSPTDRRYEQYF. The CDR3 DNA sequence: TGTGCCAGCAGCCCTACCGACAGGCGGTACGAGCAGTACTTC. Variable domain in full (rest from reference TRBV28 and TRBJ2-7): DVKVTQSSRYLVKRTGEKVFLECVQDMDHENMFWYRQDPGLGLRLIYFSYDVKMKEKGDIPEGYSVSREKKERFSLILESASTNQTSMYLCASSPTDRRYEQYFGPGTRLTVT.

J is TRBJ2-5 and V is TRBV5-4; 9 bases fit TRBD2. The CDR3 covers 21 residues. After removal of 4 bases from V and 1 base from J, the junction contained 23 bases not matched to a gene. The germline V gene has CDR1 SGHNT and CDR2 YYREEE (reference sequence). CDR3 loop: CASSPQVRLAGRHGTQETQYF. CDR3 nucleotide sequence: TGTGCCAGCAGCCCCCAGGTTAGGCTAGCGGGGAGACACGGTACCCAAGAGACCCAGTACTTC.

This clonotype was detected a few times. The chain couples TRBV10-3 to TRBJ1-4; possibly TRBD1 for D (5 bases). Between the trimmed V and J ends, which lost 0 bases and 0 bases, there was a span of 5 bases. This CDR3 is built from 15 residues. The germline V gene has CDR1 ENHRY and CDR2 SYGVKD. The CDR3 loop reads CAISESGATNEKLFF. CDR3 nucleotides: TGTGCCATCAGTGAGTCAGGGGCAACTAATGAAAAACTGTTTTTT.

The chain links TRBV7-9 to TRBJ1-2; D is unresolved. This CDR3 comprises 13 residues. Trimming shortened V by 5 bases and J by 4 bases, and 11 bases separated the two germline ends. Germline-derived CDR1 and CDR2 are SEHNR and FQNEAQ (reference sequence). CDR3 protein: CASSNPVGYGYTF. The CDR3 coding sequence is TGTGCCAGCAGCAACCCCGTCGGCTATGGCTACACCTTC.

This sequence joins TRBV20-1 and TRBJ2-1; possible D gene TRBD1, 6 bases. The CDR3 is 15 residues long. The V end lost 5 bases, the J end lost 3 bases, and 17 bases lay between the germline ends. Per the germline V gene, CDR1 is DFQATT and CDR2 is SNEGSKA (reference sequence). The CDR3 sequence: CSAGTQGQIYNEQFF. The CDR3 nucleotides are TGCAGTGCTGGCACCCAGGGGCAGATCTACAATGAGCAGTTCTTC.

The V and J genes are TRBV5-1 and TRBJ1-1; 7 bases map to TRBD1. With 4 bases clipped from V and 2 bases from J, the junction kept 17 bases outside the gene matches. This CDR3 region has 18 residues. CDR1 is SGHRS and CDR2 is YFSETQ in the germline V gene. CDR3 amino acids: CASSLESGGRGLNTEAFF. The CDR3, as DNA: TGCGCCAGCAGCCTGGAGAGTGGGGGAAGGGGGCTCAACACTGAAGCTTTCTTT.

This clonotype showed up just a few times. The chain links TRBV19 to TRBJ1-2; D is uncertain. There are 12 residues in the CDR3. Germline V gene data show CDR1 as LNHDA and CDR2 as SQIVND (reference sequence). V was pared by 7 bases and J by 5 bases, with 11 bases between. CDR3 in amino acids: CASTEEKYGYTF. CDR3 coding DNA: TGTGCCAGTACGGAAGAAAAGTATGGCTACACCTTC.

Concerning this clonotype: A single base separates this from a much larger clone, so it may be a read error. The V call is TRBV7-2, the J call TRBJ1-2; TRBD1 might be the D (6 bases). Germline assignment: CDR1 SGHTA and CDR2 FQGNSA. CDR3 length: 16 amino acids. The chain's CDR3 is CASSLLGRGANYGYPF. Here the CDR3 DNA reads TGTGCCAGCAGCTTACTTGGCAGGGGAGCTAACTATGGCTACCCCTTC.

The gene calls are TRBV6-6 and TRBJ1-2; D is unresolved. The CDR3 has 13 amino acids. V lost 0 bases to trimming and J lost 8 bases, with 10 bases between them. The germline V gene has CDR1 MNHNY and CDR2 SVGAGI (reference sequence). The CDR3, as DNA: TGTGCCAGCAGTTACTCCCTCCCCCCCGGCTACACCTTC. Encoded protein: CASSYSLPPGYTF.

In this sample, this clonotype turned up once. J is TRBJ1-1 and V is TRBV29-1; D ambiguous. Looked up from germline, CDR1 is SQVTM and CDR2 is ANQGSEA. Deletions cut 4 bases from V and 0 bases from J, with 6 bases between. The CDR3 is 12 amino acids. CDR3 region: CSVAVMNTEAFF. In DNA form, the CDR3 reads TGCAGCGTTGCAGTTATGAACACTGAAGCTTTCTTT.

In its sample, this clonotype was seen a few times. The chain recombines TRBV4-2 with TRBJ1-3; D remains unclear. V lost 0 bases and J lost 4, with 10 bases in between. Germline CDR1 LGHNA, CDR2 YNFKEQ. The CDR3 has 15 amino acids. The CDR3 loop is CASSQDPSLGNTIYF. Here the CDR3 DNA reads TGTGCCAGCAGCCAAGATCCGTCTTTGGGAAACACCATATATTTT.

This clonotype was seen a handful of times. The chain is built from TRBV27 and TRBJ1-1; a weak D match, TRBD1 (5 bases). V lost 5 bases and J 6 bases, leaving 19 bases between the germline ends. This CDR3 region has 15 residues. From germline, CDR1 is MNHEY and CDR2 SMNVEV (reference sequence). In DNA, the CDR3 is TGTGCCAGCAGTCGGACCAGGGAGTATTTTGCTGAAGCTTTCTTT. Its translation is CASSRTREYFAEAFF.

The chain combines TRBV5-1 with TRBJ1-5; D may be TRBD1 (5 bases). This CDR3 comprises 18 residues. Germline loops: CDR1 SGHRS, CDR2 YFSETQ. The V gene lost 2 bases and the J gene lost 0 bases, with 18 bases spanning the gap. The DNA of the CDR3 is TGCGCCAGCAGCTTACGGACGATAGGGACGGATAGCAATCAGCCCCAGCATTTT. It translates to CASSLRTIGTDSNQPQHF.

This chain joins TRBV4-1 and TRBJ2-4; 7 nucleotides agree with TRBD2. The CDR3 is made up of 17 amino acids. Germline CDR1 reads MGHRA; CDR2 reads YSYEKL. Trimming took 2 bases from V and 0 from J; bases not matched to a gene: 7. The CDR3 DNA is TGCGCCAGCAGCCAACGGGGAGGGGTCCTAGCCAAAAACATTCAGTACTTC. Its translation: CASSQRGGVLAKNIQYF.

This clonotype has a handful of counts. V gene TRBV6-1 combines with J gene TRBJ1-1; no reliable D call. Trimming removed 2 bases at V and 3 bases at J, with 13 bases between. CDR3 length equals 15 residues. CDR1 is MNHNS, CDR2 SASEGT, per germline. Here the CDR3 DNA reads TGTGCCAGCAGTGAATATACGTACGGAGACACTGAAGCTTTCTTT. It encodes CASSEYTYGDTEAFF.

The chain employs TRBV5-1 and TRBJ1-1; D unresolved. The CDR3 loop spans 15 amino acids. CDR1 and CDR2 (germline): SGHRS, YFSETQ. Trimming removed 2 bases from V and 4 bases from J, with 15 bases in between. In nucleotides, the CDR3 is TGCGCCAGCAGCTTTAGTTCTGGAGGGATCACTGAAGCTTTCTTT. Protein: CASSFSSGGITEAFF.

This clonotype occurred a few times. Written as DNA, the CDR3 is TGCGCCAGCAGAACTACAGGGTTAAGCGGGTCAAACACCATATATTTT. Translated: CASRTTGLSGSNTIYF. This rearrangement joins TRBV5-1 to TRBJ1-3, with D possibly being TRBD1 (6 bases). This CDR3 contains 16 residues. The V and J ends lost 5 bases and 6 bases respectively, with 21 bases between them. The germline gives CDR1 SGHRS, CDR2 YFSETQ.

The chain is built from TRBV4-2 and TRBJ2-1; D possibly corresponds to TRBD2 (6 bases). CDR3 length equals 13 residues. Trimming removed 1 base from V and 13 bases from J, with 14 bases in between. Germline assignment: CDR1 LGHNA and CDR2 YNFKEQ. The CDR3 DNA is TGTGCCAGCAGCCAAGGCGGCGGGGAGGAACAGTTCTTC. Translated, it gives CASSQGGGEEQFF.

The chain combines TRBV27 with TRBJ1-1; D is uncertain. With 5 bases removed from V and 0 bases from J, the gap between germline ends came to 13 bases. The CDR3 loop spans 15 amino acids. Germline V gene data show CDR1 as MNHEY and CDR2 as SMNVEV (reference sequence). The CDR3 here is CASSPQSIMNTEAFF. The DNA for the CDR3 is TGTGCCAGCAGTCCTCAGTCCATCATGAACACTGAAGCTTTCTTT.

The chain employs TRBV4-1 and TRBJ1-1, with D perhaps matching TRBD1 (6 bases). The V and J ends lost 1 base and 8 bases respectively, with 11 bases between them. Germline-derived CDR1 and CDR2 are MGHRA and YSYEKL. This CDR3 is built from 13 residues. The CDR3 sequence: CASSQVGGAEAFF. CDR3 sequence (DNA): TGCGCCAGCAGCCAAGTAGGGGGAGCAGAAGCTTTCTTT.